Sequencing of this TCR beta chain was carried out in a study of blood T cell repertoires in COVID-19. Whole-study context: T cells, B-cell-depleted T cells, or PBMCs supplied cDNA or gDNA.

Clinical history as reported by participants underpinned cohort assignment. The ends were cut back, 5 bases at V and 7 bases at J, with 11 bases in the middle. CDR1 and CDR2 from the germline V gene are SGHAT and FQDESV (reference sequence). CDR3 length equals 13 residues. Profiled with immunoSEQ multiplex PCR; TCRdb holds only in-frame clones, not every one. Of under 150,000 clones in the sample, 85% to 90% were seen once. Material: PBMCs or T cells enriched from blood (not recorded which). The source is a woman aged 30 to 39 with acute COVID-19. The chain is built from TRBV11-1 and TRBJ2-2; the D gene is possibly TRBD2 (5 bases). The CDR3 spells CASSPGRGGELFF. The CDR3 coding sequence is TGTGCCAGCAGCCCCGGCCGGGGCGGGGAGCTGTTTTTT. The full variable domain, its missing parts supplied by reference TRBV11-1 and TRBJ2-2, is EAEVAQSPRYKITEKSQAVAFWCDPISGHATLYWYRQILGQGPELLVQFQDESVVDDSQLPKDRFSAERLKGVDSTLKIQPAELGDSAMYLCASSPGRGGELFFGEGSRLTVL.